This T cell receptor beta chain was profiled in a study of blood T cell repertoires in COVID-19. The V end was cut by 1 base, the J end by 2 bases, with 13 bases between. From germline, CDR1 is SGHTA and CDR2 FQGTGA. The length of the CDR3 is 16 residues. This clone is a singleton in its sample. TCRdb's copy holds only in-frame clones and misses some; the assay was immunoSEQ multiplex PCR. The sample has about 220,000 clones; about 90% are singletons. The chain links TRBV7-3 to TRBJ2-3; maybe TRBD2 (6 bases). The sequenced sample was peripheral blood. The sequence came from a man aged 40-55 years with active or convalescent COVID-19. The CDR3, as DNA: TGTGCCAGCAGCTTAATGAGCGCGGGGAACACAGATACGCAGTATTTT. Translating it yields CASSLMSAGNTDTQYF.